This TCR beta chain comes out of a study of blood T cells in healthy people across ages. Study-wide background: Per two T cells, about one barcoded beta molecule was captured through template switching. Study-wide results and limits: Donors of long life had a larger count of naive CD4+ cells and greater diversity than aged donors.

Through a sample-barcoded 5' primer and a J-beta primer mix, a second PCR was run for roughly 6 to 12 cycles. In TCRdb, the 5' RACE reads were re-called with MiXCR into one record per CDR3 protein. The table shows 1.5 million or so distinct CDR3 sequences, with approximately 42% occurring only once. A word on this clonotype: Its antigen remains unidentified.

CDR1 is SQVTM and CDR2 is ANQGSEA in the germline V gene. V gave up 5 bases and J gave up 11 bases; unmatched junction bases: 19. The CDR3 is made up of 15 amino acids. The TCR comes from a young woman in good health. The chain recombines TRBV29-1 with TRBJ2-5; 8 nucleotides align to TRBD2. Sequencing was carried out using blood. In DNA form, the CDR3 reads TGCAGCGTTTTGGGGCCGGGAGGGCTCGTTGATGAGCAGTACTTC. Amino acid sequence: CSVLGPGGLVDEQYF.